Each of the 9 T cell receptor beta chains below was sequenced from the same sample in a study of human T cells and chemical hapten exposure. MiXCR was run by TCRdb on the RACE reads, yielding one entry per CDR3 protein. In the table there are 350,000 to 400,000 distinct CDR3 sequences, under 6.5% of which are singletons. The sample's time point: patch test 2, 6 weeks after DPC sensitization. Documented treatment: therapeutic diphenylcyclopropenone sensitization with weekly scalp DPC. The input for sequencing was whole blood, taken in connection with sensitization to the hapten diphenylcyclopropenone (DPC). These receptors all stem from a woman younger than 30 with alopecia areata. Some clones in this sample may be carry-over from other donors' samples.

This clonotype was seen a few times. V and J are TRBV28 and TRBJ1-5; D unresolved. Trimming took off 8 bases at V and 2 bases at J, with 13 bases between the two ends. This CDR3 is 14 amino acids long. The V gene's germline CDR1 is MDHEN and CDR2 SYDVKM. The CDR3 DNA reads TGTGCCAGCCGGGAGTCCTTGGGCAATCAGCCCCAGCATTTT. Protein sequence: CASRESLGNQPQHF.

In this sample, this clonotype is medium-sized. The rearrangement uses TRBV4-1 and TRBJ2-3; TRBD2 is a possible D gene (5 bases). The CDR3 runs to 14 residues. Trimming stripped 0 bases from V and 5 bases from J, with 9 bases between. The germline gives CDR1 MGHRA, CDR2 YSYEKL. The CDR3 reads CASSQDGLGDTQYF. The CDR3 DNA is TGCGCCAGCAGCCAAGATGGACTTGGAGATACGCAGTATTTT.

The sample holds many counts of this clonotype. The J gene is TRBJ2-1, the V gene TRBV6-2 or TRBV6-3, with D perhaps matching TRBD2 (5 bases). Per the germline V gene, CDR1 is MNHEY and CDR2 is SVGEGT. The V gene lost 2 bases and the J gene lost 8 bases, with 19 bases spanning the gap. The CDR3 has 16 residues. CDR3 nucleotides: TGTGCCAGCAGTTACCCCGGGAAATTCGATAGCCATGAGCAGTTCTTC. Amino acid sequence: CASSYPGKFDSHEQFF.

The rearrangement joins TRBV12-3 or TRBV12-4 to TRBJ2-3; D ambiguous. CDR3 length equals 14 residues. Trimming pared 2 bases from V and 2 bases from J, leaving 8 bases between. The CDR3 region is CASSLSRVTDTQYF. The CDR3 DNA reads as TGTGCCAGCAGTTTAAGTAGAGTCACAGATACGCAGTATTTT.

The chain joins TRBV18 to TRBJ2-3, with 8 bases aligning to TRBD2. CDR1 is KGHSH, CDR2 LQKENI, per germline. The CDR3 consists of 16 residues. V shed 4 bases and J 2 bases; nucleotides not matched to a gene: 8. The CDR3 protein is CASSRRAGEPTDTQYF. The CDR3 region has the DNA TGTGCCAGCTCACGACGAGCGGGGGAGCCCACAGATACGCAGTATTTT.

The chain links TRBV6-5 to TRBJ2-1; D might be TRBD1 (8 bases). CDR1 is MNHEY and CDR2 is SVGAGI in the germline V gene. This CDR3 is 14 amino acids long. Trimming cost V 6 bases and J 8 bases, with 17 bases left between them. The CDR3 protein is CASRLQGGEYEQFF. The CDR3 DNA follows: TGTGCCAGCAGGTTACAGGGGGGGGAATATGAGCAGTTCTTC.

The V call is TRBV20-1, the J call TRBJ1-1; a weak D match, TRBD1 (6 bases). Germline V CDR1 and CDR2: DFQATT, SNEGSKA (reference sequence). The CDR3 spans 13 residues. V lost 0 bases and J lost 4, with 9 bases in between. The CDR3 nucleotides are TGCAGTGCTAGAGAGAGGGGGGCCACTGAAGCTTTCTTT. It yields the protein CSARERGATEAFF.

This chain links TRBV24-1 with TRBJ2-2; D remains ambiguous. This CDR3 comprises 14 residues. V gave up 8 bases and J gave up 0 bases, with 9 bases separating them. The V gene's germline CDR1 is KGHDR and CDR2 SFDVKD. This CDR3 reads CATIPGPNTGELFF. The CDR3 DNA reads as TGTGCCACCATCCCCGGCCCGAACACCGGGGAGCTGTTTTTT.

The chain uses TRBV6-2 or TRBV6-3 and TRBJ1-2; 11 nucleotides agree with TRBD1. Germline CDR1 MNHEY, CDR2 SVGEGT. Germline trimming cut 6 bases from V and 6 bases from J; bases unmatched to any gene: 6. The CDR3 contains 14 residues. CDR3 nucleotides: TGTGCCAGCAGCCGGACAGGGGGCTTCAATGGCTACACCTTC. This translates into CASSRTGGFNGYTF.